This is a list of T cell receptor beta chains from one sample in a study of T cells of healthy individuals. TCRdb re-analysed the 5' RACE reads in MiXCR, keeping a single row per CDR3 protein. The sample has 65,000 to 90,000 distinct CDR3 sequences; more than 4.5% are singletons. The receptors derive from a female donor in good health. CDR3s include the opening cysteine and the closing phenylalanine or tryptophan. The order of the fields is J gene, D gene, clone size, V gene, CDR3 DNA, CDR3 protein. The D gene is left open where the match is weak. Clone size appears in some rows only: once, few, many, or a class for an expanded clone.

TRBJ2-7	TRBD2	many	TRBV7-9	TGTGCCAGCAGCTCCCGGACTAGCGGGAGCTACGAGCAGTACTTC	CASSSRTSGSYEQYF
TRBJ1-1	TRBD1	many	TRBV12-3/TRBV12-4	TGTGCCAGCAGTCCGACAGGGTTCACTGAAGCTTTCTTT	CASSPTGFTEAFF
TRBJ1-6	TRBD1	medium-sized	TRBV7-9	TGTGCCAGCAGCCCTCTGGGACAGGGGAATTCACCCCTCCACTTT	CASSPLGQGNSPLHF
TRBJ2-2	-	many	TRBV5-4	TGTGCCAGCAGCTTGGCCGAACTGGCGTCCGGGGAGCTGTTTTTT	CASSLAELASGELFF
TRBJ1-1	TRBD1	-	TRBV20-1	TGCAGTGCTAGAGATTTAATGAGCGGGACAGCGAACACTGAAGCTTTCTTT	CSARDLMSGTANTEAFF
TRBJ1-2	-	-	TRBV30	TGTGCCCCTAGGGCCGATAAGGGCTACACCTTC	CAPRADKGYTF
TRBJ2-7	-	many	TRBV29-1	TGCAGCGTTGGGTCCGGGCCCAGCGGCTACGAGCAGTACTTC	CSVGSGPSGYEQYF
TRBJ2-3	-	many	TRBV6-5	TGTGCCAGCAGTTACTCGCGTCTAGATACGCAGTATTTT	CASSYSRLDTQYF
TRBJ1-2	TRBD1	-	TRBV12-3/TRBV12-4	TGTGCCAGCAGTCCTCTCTCGGGACAGGGGGCGGACTTC	CASSPLSGQGADF
TRBJ2-7	-	-	TRBV13	TGTGCCAGCAGCCCCCTTCGGACGGGCGAGCAGTACTTC	CASSPLRTGEQYF
TRBJ2-7	TRBD1	few	TRBV19	TGTGCCAGAGACAGGGGAGAAACCAGCTCCAGCTACGAGCAGTACTTC	CARDRGETSSSYEQYF
TRBJ2-1	TRBD1	many	TRBV4-1	TGCGCCAGCAGCCCGGGACAGGGGGCAATCAATGAGCAGTTCTTC	CASSPGQGAINEQFF
TRBJ1-1	-	-	TRBV27	TGTGCCAGCAGTTTGGCAGGGGCTTCTGAAGCTTTCTTT	CASSLAGASEAFF
TRBJ1-2	-	-	TRBV12-3/TRBV12-4	TGTGCCAGCAGCCTAACCCACAGGGAGGCTGTCTATGGCTACACCTTC	CASSLTHREAVYGYTF
TRBJ2-2	-	many	TRBV9	TGTGCCAGCAGCGTAGACACCGGGGAGCTGTTTTTT	CASSVDTGELFF
TRBJ2-7	-	few	TRBV27	TGTGCCAGCGGGGACCAAGGGGCTTCCTACGAGCAGTACTTC	CASGDQGASYEQYF
TRBJ2-1	-	many	TRBV29-1	TGCAGCGTTACCCCGGCCGAGGCCCCCAATGAGCAGTTCTTC	CSVTPAEAPNEQFF
TRBJ1-4	-	many	TRBV6-5	TGTGCCAGCAGTTACTCGCCAGGGGAAAAACTGTTTTTT	CASSYSPGEKLFF
TRBJ2-1	-	many	TRBV27	TGTGCCAGCAGTTCACCCAGAAGCTCCTACAATGAGCAGTTCTTC	CASSSPRSSYNEQFF
TRBJ1-5	-	-	TRBV23-1	TGCGCCAGCAGTCAAGGATTGGAGCCCTCCTGCCGCAATCAGCCCCAGCATTTT	CASSQGLEPSCRNQPQHF
TRBJ1-5	TRBD1	-	TRBV7-8	TGTGCCAGCAGCAGGGACAGGGTTTTTAAGGGCAATCAGCCCCAGCATTTT	CASSRDRVFKGNQPQHF
TRBJ2-7	-	many	TRBV18	TGTGCCAGCTCACCACCGAGCGCCTACGAGCAGTACTTC	CASSPPSAYEQYF
TRBJ1-2	-	few	TRBV11-2	TGTGCCAGCAGCTCCCAGGGGCTCCCCTATGGCTACACCTTC	CASSSQGLPYGYTF
TRBJ1-2	TRBD1	many	TRBV19	TGTGCCAGTAGTTCCCGGACAGGGAAAGGAGGTCCGGGAGCTAACTATGGCTACACCTTC	CASSSRTGKGGPGANYGYTF
TRBJ2-3	TRBD2	many	TRBV19	TGTGCCAGTTCGGCACTAGCGGAGACAGATACGCAGTATTTT	CASSALAETDTQYF
TRBJ2-7	-	many	TRBV11-2	TGTGCCAGCAGCTTAGCCCTCTGGGCAGTTGAGCAGTACTTC	CASSLALWAVEQYF
TRBJ2-3	TRBD1	many	TRBV5-1	TGCGCCAGCAGCCCCACCTCGACAGGGTTCGCAGATACGCAGTATTTT	CASSPTSTGFADTQYF
TRBJ2-3	-	many	TRBV6-4	TGTGCCAGCAGTGTTGAGGATAGCACAGATACGCAGTATTTT	CASSVEDSTDTQYF
TRBJ2-1	-	-	TRBV2	TGTGCCAGCAGTGAAAACATGCCACGCTCCTACAATGAGCAGTTCTTC	CASSENMPRSYNEQFF
TRBJ1-2	-	many	TRBV20-1	TGCAGTGCTAGAGCCTCGAACTATGGCTACACCTTC	CSARASNYGYTF
TRBJ1-1	-	many	TRBV12-3/TRBV12-4	TGTGCCAGCAGGAAAGGACTGACGAACACTGAAGCTTTCTTT	CASRKGLTNTEAFF
TRBJ1-1	-	few	TRBV4-3	TGCGCCAGCAGCCAAGATCGTGCGAACACTGAAGCTTTCTTT	CASSQDRANTEAFF
TRBJ2-7	-	many	TRBV30	TGTGCCTGGAGCCTAGGGCTAGCTGGCTCCGAGCAGTACTTC	CAWSLGLAGSEQYF
TRBJ2-3	-	many	TRBV6-6	TGTGCCAGCAGCTCCCAACGCCAGTTTGCAGATACGCAGTATTTT	CASSSQRQFADTQYF
TRBJ2-1	TRBD2	many	TRBV11-2	TGTGCCAGCAGCTTAGCGGGCGGGAGGAGGGTTGAGCAGTTCTTC	CASSLAGGRRVEQFF
TRBJ1-6	-	many	TRBV4-3	TGCGCCAGCAGCCGTGGACAGCCGAGCTCCTATAATTCACCCCTCCACTTT	CASSRGQPSSYNSPLHF
TRBJ1-2	TRBD1	many	TRBV7-9	TGTGCCAGCAGCCCCTTGGGTCCAGGGGGCTATGGCTACACCTTC	CASSPLGPGGYGYTF
TRBJ2-7	-	many	TRBV5-1	TGCGCCAGCAGCTTGGACCGGCCCGGGTACGAGCAGTACTTC	CASSLDRPGYEQYF
TRBJ2-3	-	many	TRBV6-4	TGTGCCAGCAGTGAAGGGCTTCCAGATACGCAGTATTTT	CASSEGLPDTQYF
TRBJ2-1	-	many	TRBV20-1	TGCAGTGCTAGAGATCCCGGCCAGGGTTACAATGAGCAGTTCTTC	CSARDPGQGYNEQFF
TRBJ2-3	TRBD2	many	TRBV11-2	TGTGCCAGCAGCTTAGTTGGCGCGGGAGTAGGCACAGATACGCAGTATTTT	CASSLVGAGVGTDTQYF
TRBJ2-6	-	many	TRBV27	TGTGCCAGCAGTACCAGATTGTGGTCTGGGGCCAACGTCCTGACTTTC	CASSTRLWSGANVLTF
TRBJ1-3	-	few	TRBV9	TGTGCCAGCAGCGGTGGAGAGGGAAGAAACACCATATATTTT	CASSGGEGRNTIYF
TRBJ2-2	TRBD1	few	TRBV28	TGTGCCAGCATCCTCCGGGACAGGGGAAATAGCGGGGAGCTGTTTTTT	CASILRDRGNSGELFF
TRBJ1-5	-	many	TRBV27	TGTGCCAGCAGTTTGGGTCCGGGACGATTGCAGCCCCAGCATTTT	CASSLGPGRLQPQHF
TRBJ1-2	-	many	TRBV20-1	TGCAGTGCTAGAACCCGGGACGGAGGAGGCTATGGCTACACCTTC	CSARTRDGGGYGYTF
TRBJ2-7	TRBD1	many	TRBV6-2/TRBV6-3	TGTGCCAGCGTTTATGACAGGGGGAGCGAGCAGTACTTC	CASVYDRGSEQYF
TRBJ2-5	TRBD1	many	TRBV12-3/TRBV12-4	TGTGCCAGCAGCCTCGGACAGGGGACAGGAGAGACCCAGTACTTC	CASSLGQGTGETQYF
TRBJ1-1	TRBD1	-	TRBV18	TGTGCCAGCTCAATAGGACAGGGACCCAACACTGAAGCTTTCTTT	CASSIGQGPNTEAFF
TRBJ1-5	-	-	TRBV28	TGTGCCAGCAGTTCCCCGACTGGGGGAACGGGGCAGCCCCAGCATTTT	CASSSPTGGTGQPQHF
TRBJ2-1	TRBD2	few	TRBV29-1	TGCAGCGTTGGACGGCTAGCGGGATACAATGAGCAGTTCTTC	CSVGRLAGYNEQFF
TRBJ1-2	-	many	TRBV7-9	TGTGCCAGCAGCTTAGGTCGACAAACCTATGGCTACACCTTC	CASSLGRQTYGYTF
TRBJ1-1	-	few	TRBV29-1	TGCAGCGTTGAAGAATGGGGACGGGGGAACACTGAAGCTTTCTTT	CSVEEWGRGNTEAFF
TRBJ2-1	-	once	TRBV11-2	TGTGCCAGCAGCTTGTTTGGAGCCTACAATGAGCAGTTCTTC	CASSLFGAYNEQFF
TRBJ1-5	-	-	TRBV6-5	TGTGCCAGCTCCCAATCTCAGACCGGGAATCAGCCCCAGCATTTT	CASSQSQTGNQPQHF
TRBJ2-5	-	many	TRBV4-2	TGTGCCAGCAGCCAAGAGGGTCACGAGCAAGAGACCCAGTACTTC	CASSQEGHEQETQYF
TRBJ2-1	TRBD2	few	TRBV13	TGTGCCAGCAGCCCCGGATCTCTAGCGGGATGGCCCATTACGAATGAGCAGTTCTTC	CASSPGSLAGWPITNEQFF
TRBJ1-3	-	many	TRBV21-1	TGTGCCAGCACTTCAGGGTTTGGAAACACCATATATTTT	CASTSGFGNTIYF
TRBJ2-7	TRBD1	many	TRBV28	TGTGCCAGCAGGGCCCAGGGGGCCTGGTACGAGCAGTACTTC	CASRAQGAWYEQYF
TRBJ2-7	-	many	TRBV27	TGTGCCAGCAGTTTCCGGGACCTTGCTGGCTACGAGCAGTACTTC	CASSFRDLAGYEQYF